The rows below give T cell receptor beta chains drawn from one sample of a study of T cell responses to AZD1222 COVID-19 vaccine. TCRdb keeps only in-frame clones here, not all; method: immunoSEQ multiplex PCR. The sample yields 150,000 or so clones, around nine tenths seen once. Sequenced here: peripheral blood, sampled on day 0 of AZD1222 vaccination. Receptors were obtained from an adult in good health. Both conserved end residues are part of each CDR3.

V	J	CDR3
TRBV11-2	TRBJ2-3	CASSLLGSTDTQYF
TRBV27	TRBJ2-1	CASSFDRAVGNNEQFF
TRBV28	TRBJ2-1	CASRLNEQFF
TRBV24-1	TRBJ2-1	CATSAGNEQFF
TRBV5-5	TRBJ1-1	CASSLSFGGFGGTEAFF
TRBV2	TRBJ1-5	CASSVDGLNQPQHF
TRBV6-5	TRBJ1-1	CASTPVRNTEAFF
TRBV27	TRBJ2-3	CASSFNPPNRPDSDQHCGTQYF
TRBV7-9	TRBJ1-1	CASSSSGGNTEAFF
TRBV10-2	TRBJ2-2	CASSESSTGELFF
TRBV27	TRBJ2-7	CASSLRTDLREQYF
TRBV6-5	TRBJ2-7	CASRDRGTFEQYF
TRBV7-6	TRBJ1-2	CASRAGGADGYTF
TRBV18	TRBJ2-1	CASSPKPGQFDNEQFF
TRBV30	TRBJ1-6	CAWSFQDRNNSPLHF